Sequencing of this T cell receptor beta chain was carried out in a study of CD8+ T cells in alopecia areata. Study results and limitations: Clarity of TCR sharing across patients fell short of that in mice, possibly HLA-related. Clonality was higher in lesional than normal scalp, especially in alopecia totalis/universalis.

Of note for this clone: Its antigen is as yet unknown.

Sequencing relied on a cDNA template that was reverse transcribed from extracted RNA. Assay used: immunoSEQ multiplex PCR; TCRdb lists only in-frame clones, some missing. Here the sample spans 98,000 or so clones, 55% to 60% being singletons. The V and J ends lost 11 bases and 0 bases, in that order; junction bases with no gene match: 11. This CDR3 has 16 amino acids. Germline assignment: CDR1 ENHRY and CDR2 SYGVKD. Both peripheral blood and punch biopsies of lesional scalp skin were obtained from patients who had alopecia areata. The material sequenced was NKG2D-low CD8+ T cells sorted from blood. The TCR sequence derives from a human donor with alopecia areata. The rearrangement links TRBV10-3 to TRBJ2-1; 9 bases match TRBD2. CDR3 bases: TGTGCCTCCCGTGCGGGAGGGGGGCCCTCCTACAATGAGCAGTTCTTC. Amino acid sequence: CASRAGGGPSYNEQFF.